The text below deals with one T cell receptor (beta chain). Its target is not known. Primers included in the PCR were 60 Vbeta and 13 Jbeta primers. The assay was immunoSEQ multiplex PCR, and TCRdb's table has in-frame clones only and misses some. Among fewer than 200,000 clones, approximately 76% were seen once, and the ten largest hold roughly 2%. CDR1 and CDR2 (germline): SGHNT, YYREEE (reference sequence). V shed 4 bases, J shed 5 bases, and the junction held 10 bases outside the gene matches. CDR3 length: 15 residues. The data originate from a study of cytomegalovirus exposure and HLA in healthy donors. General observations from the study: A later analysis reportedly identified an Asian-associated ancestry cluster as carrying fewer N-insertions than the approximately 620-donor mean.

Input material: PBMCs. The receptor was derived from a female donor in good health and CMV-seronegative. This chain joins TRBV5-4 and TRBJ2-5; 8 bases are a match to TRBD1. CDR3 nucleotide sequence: TGTGCCAGCAGCGCTGGACAGGGAGGAGGTGAGACCCAGTACTTC. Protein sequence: CASSAGQGGGETQYF.